The present entry profiles one T cell receptor beta chain with its context. The antigen is undetermined. The data are from a study of response to subunit inactivated influenza vaccine. Each CDR3 protein is one row after TCRdb ran MiXCR on the RT-PCR reads. The sample consists of approximately 520,000 distinct CDR3 sequences, approximately 24% of them appearing once. CDR3 length: 12 amino acids. With 1 base removed from V and 8 bases from J, the gap between germline ends came to 9 bases. Germline V CDR1 and CDR2: DFQATT, SNEGSKA (reference sequence). Study-level results: It was the authors' suggestion that each seasonal influenza vaccination recruits few new T cells.

This clonotype was obtained from a man in his fifties or sixties who received an inactivated influenza vaccine. The chain couples TRBV20-1 to TRBJ2-1, with D maybe TRBD2 (5 bases). The sequenced sample was CD4+ T cells sorted from PBMCs, obtained approximately 5 days after vaccination. The CDR3 nucleotides are TGCAGTGCTAGAGGGAGGACCGATGAGCAGTTCTTC. It yields the protein CSARGRTDEQFF.